The present T cell receptor beta chain was sequenced within a study of cytomegalovirus exposure and HLA in healthy donors. Study outcomes and limitations: A later analysis reportedly found fewer N-insertions in an Asian-associated ancestry cluster than the approximately 670-donor mean. Diagnosis of cytomegalovirus status made by the classifier reportedly showed high specificity and sensitivity. Using a false discovery rate of 0.05, a later analysis showed that about 16,000 TCR beta sequences were associated with HLA alleles. For TCR beta chains, V- and J-gene trimming was later linked to a missense DCLRE1C variant.

Use of 60 Vbeta and 13 Jbeta primers characterized the PCR. Here immunoSEQ multiplex PCR was the method, and the copy in TCRdb shows in-frame clones only, minus some. The sample holds approximately 210,000 clones, around 79% seen once. Notes on this clone: What it binds is not known.

The sequenced material came from PBMCs. The receptor was isolated from a male donor in good health and CMV-seropositive.

CDR3: CASSQRQNYYEQYF. The CDR3 nucleotides read TGTGCCAGCAGCCAGAGACAGAACTACTACGAGCAGTACTTC. The chain employs TRBV5-4 and TRBJ2-7; TRBD1 might be the D (5 bases). Germline V lookup: CDR1 SGHNT, CDR2 YYREEE (reference sequence). This CDR3 contains 14 residues. V dropped 4 bases and J dropped 3 bases, with 14 bases sitting between them.